The entry that follows covers one T cell receptor beta chain sequence. Only one count was recorded for this clonotype. Its antigen is still unknown. Base qualities are missing; no much larger clone stands one base away. Library generation was performed with 5' RACE. Sequencing used an Illumina HiSeq 2500. A second PCR of roughly 6 to 11 cycles was run with a J-beta primer mix and a sample-barcoded 5' primer. A template-switch 5' adaptor carrying 12 random nucleotides introduced a unique molecular identifier onto each TCR beta cDNA molecule. Each sample yielded at least 2.5 million CDR3-containing paired-end reads. The Mint cDNA synthesis kit, primed by a TRBC-specific oligonucleotide, was used to synthesize first-strand cDNA from all RNA. Following uracil-DNA glycosylase treatment, all cDNA underwent a first 18-cycle PCR with the universal primers M1SS and BC2_uni_R. As for how the authors treated the data: Each sample was normalized by randomly selecting 1 million high-quality reads, each carrying a distinct molecular identifier. Reads with shared molecular identifiers were discarded instead of being binned into consensus sequences. CDR3 identification, clonotype clustering and error correction used MiTCR with a Q25 quality threshold and the strictest error-elimination algorithm. A nonparametric unseen species model using Euler transformation provided a lower-bound estimate of total TCR beta diversity. In TCRdb, the public reads were trimmed at Q25 with fastp and aligned with MiXCR, with productive beta chains retained. Identical CDR3 proteins give one entry, which carries the most common genes and DNA. The V and J calls reflect TCRdb's pipeline rather than the authors' work. Recorded for this sample are about 830,000 distinct CDR3 sequences; about 62% of them occurred a single time. The ten largest clones add up to around a quarter of the sample.

Systemically healthy Caucasian individuals from Russia, over 30 in total and aged roughly 6 to 95 years, were included as donors. Each donor gave approximately 10 milliliters of peripheral blood, collected into EDTA-treated Vacutainer tubes. Ficoll-Paque density-gradient centrifugation was used to isolate PBMCs, with at least 6.5 million per sample. Total RNA, at least 6 micrograms per sample, was extracted from PBMCs with Trizol reagent. Naive CD45RAhigh/CD27high T cell percentages were measured by flow cytometry on a PBMC aliquot from every donor. The data belong to a study of blood T cells in healthy people across ages (dated by TCRdb to 2013 to 2016). Regarding the research as a whole: In model experiments, template switching captured about one uniquely barcoded TCR beta cDNA molecule for every two T cells. Age-related changes in TCR beta repertoire diversity were measured in the study by deep sequencing normalized with unique cDNA molecular identifiers. Donors were grouped into four age groups: young (average roughly 16 years), middle-aged (roughly 38), aged (over 55) and long-lived (approximately 75). Donors of different ages were randomly distributed across sequencing lanes to avoid experimental bias. The study analyzed two additional independent replicas of 1 million unique cDNA reads from the same blood draw for two donors, one aged 18 to 30 and one aged 80 or older.

The study at large found these results: As age increased, observed TCR beta diversity per million T cells dropped in a roughly linear way, and a significant reduction was already evident by age 40. Compared with the aged group, the long-lived group had more naive CD4+ T cells, fewer expanded clones and increased TCR diversity, a pattern suggesting age selection. Because profiling used bulk unsorted PBMCs, naive and antigen-experienced compartments could not be compared conclusively. There was a strong correlation between observed TCR beta diversity and the percentage of naive T cells measured by flow cytometry. The CMV infection status of donors was not known, potentially confounding age-related changes in expanded clonotypes. Estimates of total diversity based on one million sequenced T cells were regarded as lower bounds and as underestimates.

The CDR3 holds 11 amino acids from the cysteine to the phenylalanine. Here the CDR3 DNA is all that survives: 33 bases in frame from base 1. The junction carries 13 bases between V and J, which are trimmed by 10 bases and 9 bases respectively. Sequences MNHEY (CDR1) and SVGEGT (CDR2) are obtained from the germline V gene. This sequence uses TRBV6-2 or TRBV6-3 and TRBJ2-1, with no confident D gene call. The sequence was collected from a man younger than 40 in good health. Sequencing was done on a sample of blood. The DNA sequence is as follows: TGTGCCACTACCGCGGCCACTGAGCAGTTCTTC. Its product reads: CATTAATEQFF.